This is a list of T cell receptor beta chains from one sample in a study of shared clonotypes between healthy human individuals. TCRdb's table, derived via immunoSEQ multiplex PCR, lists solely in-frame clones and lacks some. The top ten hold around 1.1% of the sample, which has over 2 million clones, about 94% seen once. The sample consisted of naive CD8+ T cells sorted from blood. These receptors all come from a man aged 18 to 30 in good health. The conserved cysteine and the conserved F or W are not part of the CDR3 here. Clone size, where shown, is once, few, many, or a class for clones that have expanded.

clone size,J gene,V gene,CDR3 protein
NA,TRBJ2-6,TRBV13,ASSLGRASSGANVLT
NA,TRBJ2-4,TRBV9,ASSVYEQASSQNIQY
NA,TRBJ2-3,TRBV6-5,ASSYGAGDTQY
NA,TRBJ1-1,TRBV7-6,ASSLAPGVATEAF
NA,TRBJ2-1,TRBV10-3,AIATPGYNEQF
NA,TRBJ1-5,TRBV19,ASMRRDSNQPQH
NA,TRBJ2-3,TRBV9,ASSPPLVDTQY
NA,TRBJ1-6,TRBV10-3,AISERGVVSSPLH
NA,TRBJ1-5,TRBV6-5,ASSARDRAKQPQH
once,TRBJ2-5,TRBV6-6,ASSGSRETQY
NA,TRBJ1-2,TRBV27,ASRTGAYGYT
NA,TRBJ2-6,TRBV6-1,ASSEGKISGANVLT
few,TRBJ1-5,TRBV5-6,ASSASRVLNQPQH
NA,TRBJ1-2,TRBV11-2,ASSLSQGNYGYT
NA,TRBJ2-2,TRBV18,ASSLLASATGELF
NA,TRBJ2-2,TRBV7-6,ASSLASSGPGELF
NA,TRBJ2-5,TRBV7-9,ASIPGGKPGGETQY
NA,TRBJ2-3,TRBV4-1,ASSQLGPPSGVSTDTQY
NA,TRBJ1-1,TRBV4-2,ASSQGTGMNTEAF
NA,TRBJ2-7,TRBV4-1,ASSLRADSSYEQY
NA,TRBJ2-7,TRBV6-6,ASTQTSGGSYEQY
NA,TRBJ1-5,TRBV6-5,ASSWRQGNQPQH
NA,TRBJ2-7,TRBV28,ASKSGEGEQY
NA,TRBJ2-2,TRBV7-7,ASRRGFTGELF